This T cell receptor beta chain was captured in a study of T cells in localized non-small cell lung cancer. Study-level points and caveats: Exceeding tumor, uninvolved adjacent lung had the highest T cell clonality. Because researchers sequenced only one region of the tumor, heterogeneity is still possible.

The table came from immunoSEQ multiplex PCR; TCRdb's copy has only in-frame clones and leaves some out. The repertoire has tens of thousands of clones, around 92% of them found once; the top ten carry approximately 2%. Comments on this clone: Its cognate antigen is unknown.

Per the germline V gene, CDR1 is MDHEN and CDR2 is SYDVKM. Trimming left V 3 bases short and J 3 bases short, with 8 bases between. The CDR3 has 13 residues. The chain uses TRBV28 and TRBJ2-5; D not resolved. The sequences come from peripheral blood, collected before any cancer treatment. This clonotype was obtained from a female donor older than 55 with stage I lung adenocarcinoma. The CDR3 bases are TGTGCCAGCAGTTTGGAGTCCGAAGAGACCCAGTACTTC. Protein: CASSLESEETQYF.